Detailed here is one T cell receptor (beta chain). Its target is not known. The data belong to a study of T cell responses to AZD1222 COVID-19 vaccine. Study results and limitations: White British ancestry dominated among donors, who included more females, and clonal diversity was possibly underestimated. Among those given AZD1222, only five to seven were seropositive at baseline. Breadth and depth of Spike-specific TCRs rose after two AZD1222 doses.

This table comes from immunoSEQ multiplex PCR, and its TCRdb copy is limited to in-frame clones, with some not included. The sample consists of 160,000 or so clones, about 90% of them appearing once. V was trimmed by 5 bases and J by 3 bases, leaving 7 bases between them. This CDR3 contains 12 residues. This specimen was peripheral blood, taken on day 0 of MenACWY control vaccination. The V gene is TRBV12-3 or TRBV12-4, the J gene TRBJ1-2; no clear D. This receptor was obtained from an adult in good health. The CDR3: CASSDRDYGYTF. The DNA for the CDR3 is TGTGCCAGCAGTGACCGGGACTATGGCTACACCTTC.